This is a list of T cell receptor beta chains from one sample in a study of blood T cell repertoires in COVID-19. Produced via immunoSEQ multiplex PCR; TCRdb's table is partial and in-frame only. The sample holds fewer than 110,000 clones; less than 90% are singletons and the top ten take less than 5%. Sequenced: peripheral blood. The receptor set was obtained from a human donor in a cohort sampled during active COVID-19. The CDR3 runs from the conserved cysteine through the conserved F or W. The D gene is left open where the match is weak. Clone size is shown for a subset of rows, as once, few, many or a class of expanded clone.

D,V,size,J,CDR3,DNA
TRBD2,TRBV19,.,TRBJ2-1,CASSMLAGDNEQFF,TGTGCCAGTAGTATGCTGGCGGGAGATAATGAGCAGTTCTTC
.,TRBV12-3/TRBV12-4,.,TRBJ1-1,CASSPGAPTEAFF,TGTGCCAGCAGTCCAGGGGCCCCCACTGAAGCTTTCTTT
TRBD2,TRBV4-3,.,TRBJ2-5,CASSPSGGAGLETQYF,TGCGCCAGCAGCCCATCGGGAGGAGCTGGTTTGGAGACCCAGTACTTC
.,TRBV3-1/TRBV3-2,once,TRBJ1-1,CASSQGTLNTEAFF,TGTGCCAGCAGCCAAGGGACACTGAACACTGAAGCTTTCTTT
.,TRBV7-2,.,TRBJ1-5,CASSLDRSNQPQHF,TGTGCCAGCAGTCTCGACAGATCTAATCAGCCCCAGCATTTT
TRBD2,TRBV6-4,.,TRBJ2-1,CASSGQLAGVGEQFF,TGTGCCAGCAGTGGTCAACTAGCGGGAGTCGGTGAGCAGTTCTTC
TRBD1,TRBV6-5,.,TRBJ1-1,CASSYSYRGGTEAFF,TGTGCCAGCAGTTACTCTTACAGGGGGGGCACTGAAGCTTTCTTT
TRBD2,TRBV3-1/TRBV3-2,.,TRBJ2-7,CASSQGLAGGYEQYF,TGTGCCAGCAGCCAGGGACTAGCGGGAGGTTACGAGCAGTACTTC
.,TRBV28,.,TRBJ1-2,CASSSSYGYTF,TGTGCCAGCAGTTCGAGTTATGGCTACACCTTC
.,TRBV7-9,.,TRBJ2-3,CASTSEGTTDTQYF,TGTGCCAGCACCAGCGAGGGTACCACAGATACGCAGTATTTT
TRBD2,TRBV19,.,TRBJ2-5,CASKPTTGGSETQYF,TGTGCCAGTAAACCTACTACCGGGGGGTCGGAGACCCAGTACTTC
.,TRBV10-3,.,TRBJ2-7,CAIRVVGQTSSYEQYF,TGTGCCATCAGGGTGGTGGGGCAGACGAGCTCCTACGAGCAGTACTTC
.,TRBV12-3/TRBV12-4,.,TRBJ2-5,CASSVQSQETQYF,TGTGCCAGCAGCGTACAGTCACAAGAGACCCAGTACTTC
.,TRBV10-3,.,TRBJ1-2,CAISDQGTNYGYTF,TGTGCCATCAGTGACCAGGGAACTAACTATGGCTACACCTTC
.,TRBV2,.,TRBJ2-3,CASSGTSPSTDTQYF,TGTGCCAGCTCCGGGACTTCCCCCTCCACAGATACGCAGTATTTT
TRBD1,TRBV28,.,TRBJ1-3,CASRTGQISGNTIYF,TGTGCCAGCAGAACGGGACAGATCTCTGGAAACACCATATATTTT
.,TRBV19,.,TRBJ1-6,CASSIEPVSPLHF,TGTGCCAGTAGTATAGAGCCGGTCTCACCCCTCCACTTT
.,TRBV4-3,.,TRBJ2-3,CASSQDRTPPADTQYF,TGCGCCAGCAGCCAAGACAGGACACCTCCTGCGGATACGCAGTATTTT
.,TRBV9,.,TRBJ2-2,CASSVAGLEITGELFF,TGTGCCAGCAGCGTAGCAGGACTGGAGATTACCGGGGAGCTGTTTTTT
TRBD1,TRBV6-5,.,TRBJ1-5,CASSAGDRGRQPQHF,TGTGCCAGCAGCGCCGGTGACAGGGGGAGGCAGCCCCAGCATTTT
TRBD1,TRBV30,few,TRBJ1-2,CAWAQGRGYTF,TGTGCCTGGGCACAGGGGAGAGGCTACACCTTC
TRBD1,TRBV7-8,.,TRBJ1-6,CASSPRQGRNSPLHF,TGTGCCAGCAGCCCGAGACAGGGAAGGAATTCACCCCTCCACTTT
.,TRBV5-6,once,TRBJ2-2,CASSLASNGYTGELFF,TGTGCCAGCAGCTTGGCGTCTAACGGTTACACCGGGGAGCTGTTTTTT
.,TRBV3-1/TRBV3-2,.,TRBJ2-2,CASSQEGLRNTGELFF,TGTGCCAGCAGCCAAGAGGGACTCCGAAACACCGGGGAGCTGTTTTTT